The next 24 T cell receptor beta chains were all read from a single sample in a study of T-cell reconstitution after alpha-beta-depleted transplantation in children. Construction of the TCRbeta library involved unique molecular identifiers. Each CDR3 protein is one row after TCRdb ran MiXCR on the PCR reads. The sample holds about 490,000 distinct CDR3 sequences; roughly a tenth are singletons and the top ten take just over 2%. Source: PBMCs, taken before TCRalphabeta/CD19-depleted stem cell transplant. These TCRs come from a child younger than 10 with inherited bone marrow failure, due to receive a stem cell transplant.

V is TRBV6-5 and J is TRBJ2-1; TRBD2 matches at 12 bases. J lost 6 bases, V lost 0 bases, and 3 bases had no gene match. The CDR3 is 16 residues long. CDR1 and CDR2 (germline): MNHEY, SVGAGI. In DNA form, the CDR3 reads TGTGCCAGCAGTTACTCGATACTAGCGGGAGGCAATGAGCAGTTCTTC. It codes for CASSYSILAGGNEQFF.

The CDR3 region is CSARDHIGDYEQYF. The CDR3 region has the DNA TGCAGTGCTAGAGATCATATAGGCGACTACGAGCAGTACTTC. The chain is built from TRBV20-1 and TRBJ2-7; no clear D. V was pared by 0 bases and J by 3 bases, with 12 bases between. The CDR3 totals 14 residues. Germline CDR1 reads DFQATT; CDR2 reads SNEGSKA (reference sequence).

Ten or more counts support this clonotype. V gene TRBV27 combines with J gene TRBJ2-3, with 8 nucleotides matching TRBD2. The J segment lost 0 bases and the V segment lost 6 bases, leaving 2 bases of the junction unmatched. The CDR3 is 14 residues long. Germline CDR1 MNHEY, CDR2 SMNVEV (reference sequence). CDR3: CASSQRESTDTQYF. The CDR3 DNA is TGTGCCAGCAGCCAGCGGGAGAGCACAGATACGCAGTATTTT.

This clonotype was picked up a small number of times. The chain combines TRBV20-1 with TRBJ2-1; D is unclear. Trimming took off 6 bases at V and 8 bases at J, with 17 bases between the two ends. Germline CDR1 is DFQATT and CDR2 is SNEGSKA (reference sequence). The length of the CDR3 is 13 residues. The CDR3 sequence is CSAAGPGWDEQFF. The CDR3 DNA reads as TGCAGTGCGGCTGGCCCGGGTTGGGATGAGCAGTTCTTC.

This clonotype was detected a few times. The V and J genes are TRBV7-2 and TRBJ2-3; D is possibly TRBD1 (6 bases). Germline CDR1 is SGHTA and CDR2 is FQGNSA. CDR3 size: 15 residues. Trimming pared 5 bases from V and 2 bases from J, leaving 14 bases between. The CDR3 loop reads CASSARTAFTDTQYF. CDR3 nucleotide sequence: TGTGCCAGCAGCGCCCGGACAGCTTTCACAGATACGCAGTATTTT. Full variable domain (outside the CDR3, taken from reference TRBV7-2 and TRBJ2-3): GAGVSQSPSNKVTEKGKDVELRCDPISGHTALYWYRQSLGQGLEFLIYFQGNSAPDKSGLPSDRFSAERTGGSVSTLTIQRTQQEDSAVYLCASSARTAFTDTQYFGPGTRLTVL.

The chain combines TRBV4-1 with TRBJ2-4; no clear D. V lost 4 bases to trimming and J lost 0 bases, with 13 bases between them. The CDR3 covers 16 residues. CDR1 and CDR2 (germline): MGHRA, YSYEKL. CDR3 nucleotides: TGCGCCAGCAGCCGTCGGACGGACCTAGCCAAAAACATTCAGTACTTC. It yields the protein CASSRRTDLAKNIQYF.

This clonotype was seen ten or more times. V and J are TRBV20-1 and TRBJ1-5; D unclear. Trimming shortened V by 0 bases and J by 1 base, and 7 bases separated the two germline ends. CDR1 and CDR2 from the germline V gene are DFQATT and SNEGSKA (reference sequence). The CDR3 loop spans 14 amino acids. The CDR3 sequence is CSARDPDSNQPQHF. The CDR3 DNA reads TGCAGTGCTAGAGACCCAGACAGCAATCAGCCCCAGCATTTT.

The rearrangement uses TRBV5-4 and TRBJ2-3; 7 bases fit TRBD2. Germline values: CDR1 SGHNT, CDR2 YYREEE (reference sequence). With V trimmed by 3 bases and J by 4 bases, 8 bases remained unmatched. This CDR3 has 15 residues. The CDR3 DNA sequence: TGTGCCAGCAGCTACGGCGGGAGAGGGGCAGATACGCAGTATTTT. Encoded protein: CASSYGGRGADTQYF.

This clonotype was observed many times. The rearrangement links TRBV20-1 to TRBJ2-1; 11 positions agree with TRBD2. The CDR3 is made up of 12 amino acids. Trimming took 5 bases from V and 10 from J; bases not matched to a gene: 4. Per the germline V gene, CDR1 is DFQATT and CDR2 is SNEGSKA (reference sequence). The CDR3 DNA follows: TGCAGTGCTGTCCCTAGCGGGAGGGAGCAGTTCTTC. It encodes CSAVPSGREQFF.

This clonotype was seen just once. Being one base from a much bigger clone, this may be a read error. This sequence joins TRBV12-3 or TRBV12-4 and TRBJ2-1; D remains ambiguous. Trimming left V 7 bases short and J 2 bases short, with 15 bases between. There are 15 residues in the CDR3. CDR3 DNA: TGTGCCAGCACCCGAGGTAGTGGCCCCTACAATGAGCAGTTCTTC. Its protein product is CASTRGSGPYNEQFF.

This clonotype was seen at least ten times. This sequence joins TRBV6-2 or TRBV6-3 and TRBJ2-1; D gene unclear. Germline values: CDR1 MNHEY, CDR2 SVGEGT. V shed 5 bases and J shed 3 bases, with 20 bases lying between them. The CDR3 sequence is 17 residues long. CDR3 coding DNA: TGTGCCAGCAGTCAGTGGACGGGCCCAGCCAACTACAATGAGCAGTTCTTC. This sequence encodes CASSQWTGPANYNEQFF.

In this sample, this clonotype turned up a few times. The chain joins TRBV11-2 to TRBJ2-1, with 9 bases identical to TRBD2. The CDR3 extends over 18 amino acids. CDR1 and CDR2 (germline): SGHAT, FQNNGV. V lost 2 bases to trimming and J lost 6 bases; unmatched junction nucleotides: 14. The CDR3 DNA sequence: TGTGCCAGCAGCTTAAGGGTTCGGGCGGGAGGGCGGATCAATGAGCAGTTCTTC. Residues: CASSLRVRAGGRINEQFF. Full variable domain (rest looked up from reference TRBV11-2 and TRBJ2-1): EAGVAQSPRYKIIEKRQSVAFWCNPISGHATLYWYQQILGQGPKLLIQFQNNGVVDDSQLPKDRFSAERLKGVDSTLKIQPAKLEDSAVYLCASSLRVRAGGRINEQFFGPGTRLTVL.

This clonotype turned up a few times. The V call is TRBV20-1, the J call TRBJ2-1; the D gene is possibly TRBD2 (5 bases). Between the trimmed V and J ends, which lost 5 bases and 1 base, there was a span of 21 bases. Germline values: CDR1 DFQATT, CDR2 SNEGSKA (reference sequence). The CDR3 spans 17 residues. The CDR3 DNA is TGCAGTGCTCCAACTGTAAACCAGCGGATGTCCTACAATGAGCAGTTCTTC. Encoded protein: CSAPTVNQRMSYNEQFF.

This clonotype was observed at least ten times. V gene TRBV27 combines with J gene TRBJ2-1; 7 bases line up with TRBD2. The germline gives CDR1 MNHEY, CDR2 SMNVEV (reference sequence). J gave up 6 bases and V 4 bases, and 9 bases lay outside the gene matches. The CDR3 spans 15 residues. CDR3 nucleotides: TGTGCCAGCAGTTCCCAAGCGGGGAAATTCAATGAGCAGTTCTTC. Its translation: CASSSQAGKFNEQFF.

This clonotype came up a few times. This chain joins TRBV20-1 and TRBJ2-3; D is unclear. Between the trimmed V and J ends, which lost 2 bases and 2 bases, there was a span of 11 bases. This CDR3 is built from 14 residues. Germline CDR1 is DFQATT and CDR2 is SNEGSKA (reference sequence). The CDR3 here is CSARPVLYTDTQYF. CDR3 nucleotide sequence: TGCAGTGCTAGACCAGTTCTCTACACAGATACGCAGTATTTT.

Many counts were recorded for this clonotype. The gene calls are TRBV12-3 or TRBV12-4 and TRBJ1-6; D call uncertain. The CDR3 covers 13 residues. The germline V and J ends were trimmed by 3 bases and 9 bases, with 9 bases remaining between them. This CDR3 is CASSFNGGSPLHF. For the CDR3, the DNA is TGTGCCAGCAGTTTTAATGGTGGTTCACCCCTCCACTTT.

This clonotype was picked up a small number of times. V and J are TRBV19 and TRBJ2-1; D gene uncertain. The CDR3 totals 13 residues. Per germline, CDR1 LNHDA and CDR2 SQIVND (reference sequence). V lost 3 bases to trimming and J lost 5 bases, with 8 bases between them. CDR3 sequence reads: CASSIEEHNEQFF. In DNA form, the CDR3 reads TGTGCCAGTAGTATCGAGGAACACAATGAGCAGTTCTTC.

The chain combines TRBV5-6 with TRBJ1-6; D not resolved. With 0 bases removed from V and 9 bases from J, the gap between germline ends came to 4 bases. The CDR3 is 12 amino acids. Germline V gene sequence: CDR1 SGHDT, CDR2 YYEEEE. The CDR3 DNA reads TGTGCCAGCAGCTTGGCCCCTTCACCCCTCCACTTT. Translating it yields CASSLAPSPLHF.

This clonotype was seen at least ten times. The V gene is TRBV4-3, the J gene TRBJ1-6, with D perhaps matching TRBD1 (5 bases). V gave up 0 bases and J gave up 9 bases, with 18 bases separating them. The CDR3 has 17 residues. Per germline, CDR1 LGHNA and CDR2 YSLEER. The CDR3 is CASSQDEGVVPVSPLHF. The CDR3 DNA is TGCGCCAGCAGCCAAGATGAAGGGGTGGTTCCCGTTTCACCCCTCCACTTT.

This clonotype has at least ten counts. The CDR3 coding sequence is TGTGCCAGCAGCGTAACGGGACAGGGCGGGGACAATGAGCAGTTCTTC. Its translation: CASSVTGQGGDNEQFF. The chain links TRBV9 to TRBJ2-1, with 9 bases fitting TRBD1. The germline V gene has CDR1 SGDLS and CDR2 YYNGEE. There are 16 residues in the CDR3. V lost 1 base, J lost 5 bases, and 7 bases stayed unmatched.

This clonotype showed up many times. The CDR3 here is CAWSDPEFSGNTIYF. The CDR3 coding sequence is TGTGCCTGGAGTGACCCGGAGTTCTCTGGAAACACCATATATTTT. V usage is TRBV30 and J usage is TRBJ1-3; D gene uncertain. This CDR3 has 15 amino acids. V was pared by 1 base and J by 0 bases, with 10 bases between. The germline V gene encodes CDR1 GTSNPN and CDR2 SVGIG (reference sequence).

The sample holds many counts of this clonotype. The CDR3 spells CASSPNRQETQYF. The CDR3, as DNA: TGCGCCAGCAGCCCCAACCGCCAAGAGACCCAGTACTTC. The chain couples TRBV5-1 to TRBJ2-5; D unresolved. CDR1 SGHRS and CDR2 YFSETQ come from the germline V gene. The ends were cut back, 4 bases at V and 1 base at J, with 8 bases in the middle. The CDR3 is 13 amino acids.

This clonotype has at least ten counts. CDR3 amino acids: CASSPSWGTQYF. The CDR3 nucleotides are TGTGCCAGCAGTCCTAGCTGGGGGACCCAGTACTTC. V is TRBV12-3 or TRBV12-4 and J is TRBJ2-5; D might be TRBD2 (5 bases). Trimming left V 5 bases short and J 7 bases short, with 11 bases between. The CDR3 runs to 12 residues.

This rearrangement joins TRBV4-1 to TRBJ2-1; 7 nucleotides line up with TRBD2. J was trimmed by 15 bases and V by 0 bases; bases with no gene match: 8. Germline CDR1 is MGHRA and CDR2 is YSYEKL. The CDR3 covers 13 residues. The CDR3 sequence: CASSQESSGMGFF. CDR3 DNA: TGCGCCAGCAGCCAAGAGAGCAGCGGGATGGGGTTCTTC.